The 24 T cell receptor beta chains presented below share a single source sample, sequenced in a study of blood T cell repertoires in COVID-19. Method: immunoSEQ multiplex PCR; TCRdb's copy keeps in-frame clones and lacks some. The sample includes about 120,000 clones, 90% of them seen just once. Sequenced: peripheral blood. All receptors derive from a man aged 55 to 70 with COVID-19, enrolled during active disease.

This clone was counted a single time. V and J are TRBV28 and TRBJ1-5; 8 bases align to TRBD1. CDR1 is MDHEN, CDR2 SYDVKM, per germline. Unmatched junction bases numbered 5, after V lost 6 bases and J lost 4 bases. This CDR3 spans 14 amino acids. The CDR3 region is CASSPRQGNQPQHF. CDR3 nucleotides: TGTGCCAGCAGCCCCCGACAGGGGAATCAGCCCCAGCATTTT.

This chain joins TRBV2 and TRBJ1-3; no clear D gene. The CDR3 sequence is 14 residues long. V was pared by 5 bases and J by 0 bases, with 8 bases between. Looked up from germline, CDR1 is SNHLY and CDR2 is FYNNEI. The DNA of the CDR3 is TGTGCCAGCAGTAAGGACTACTCTGGAAACACCATATATTTT. Its translation: CASSKDYSGNTIYF.

This sequence joins TRBV5-6 and TRBJ2-1; TRBD2 agrees at 11 bases. Germline loops: CDR1 SGHDT, CDR2 YYEEEE. This CDR3 has 15 residues. The V gene end was trimmed by 0 bases and the J gene end by 10 bases; junction bases not matched to a gene: 6. CDR3 nucleotides: TGTGCCAGCAGCTTGGAACTAGCGGGAGTAGGCGAGCAGTTCTTC. This gives the protein CASSLELAGVGEQFF.

This clone has just one count. The J gene is TRBJ2-1, the V gene TRBV11-3, with 10 bases lining up with TRBD1. The CDR3 covers 14 residues. With 5 bases clipped from V and 5 bases from J, the junction kept 3 bases outside the gene matches. The V gene's germline CDR1 is SGHNT and CDR2 YENEEA. The DNA of the CDR3 is TGTGCCAGCAGCGCCGGGACAGGGGACAATGAGCAGTTCTTC. Its protein is CASSAGTGDNEQFF.

The V call is TRBV12-3 or TRBV12-4, the J call TRBJ1-4; the D is unclear. V was cut by 4 bases and J by 8 bases, with 11 bases left in between. The CDR3 length is 13 residues. The CDR3 spells CASSSPGKEKLFF. CDR3 DNA sequence: TGTGCCAGCAGTTCCCCCGGGAAGGAAAAACTGTTTTTT.

The chain uses TRBV30 and TRBJ2-1; 10 nucleotides align to TRBD2. CDR1 is GTSNPN and CDR2 is SVGIG in the germline V gene (reference sequence). There are 17 residues in the CDR3. With V trimmed by 5 bases and J by 1 base, 11 bases remained unmatched. This chain's CDR3 is CAWGWTSGGASYNEQFF. The CDR3 DNA sequence: TGTGCCTGGGGGTGGACTAGCGGAGGAGCGTCCTACAATGAGCAGTTCTTC. The entire variable domain, with the rest obtained from reference TRBV30 and TRBJ2-1, is as follows: SQTIHQWPATLVQPVGSPLSLECTVEGTSNPNLYWYRQAAGRGLQLLFYSVGIGQISSEVPQNLSASRPQDRQFILSSKKLLLSDSGFYLCAWGWTSGGASYNEQFFGPGTRLTVL.

The chain combines TRBV6-7 with TRBJ2-7; TRBD1 aligns across 10 bases. TRBV6-7 is an ORF; its function is uncertain. CDR3 size: 16 residues. Trimming at V came to 2 bases and at J to 6 bases, leaving 10 bases not matched to a gene. The CDR3 protein is CASSYEGGQGTGEQYF. The CDR3 bases are TGTGCCAGCAGTTACGAAGGGGGACAGGGGACCGGCGAGCAGTACTTC.

In its sample, this clone was seen a few times. The gene calls are TRBV6-4 and TRBJ2-2, with D possibly being TRBD1 (7 bases). V was cut by 6 bases and J by 7 bases, with 12 bases left in between. The CDR3 spans 13 residues. Germline CDR1 and CDR2: MRHNA and SNTAGT. CDR3 residues: CASRAGQFGELFF. CDR3 coding DNA: TGTGCCAGCAGGGCGGGACAGTTCGGGGAGCTGTTTTTT.

This rearrangement joins TRBV27 to TRBJ2-1, with a tentative D call TRBD2 (6 bases). The V gene lost 6 bases and the J gene lost 7 bases, with 19 bases spanning the gap. This CDR3 is built from 15 residues. CDR1 and CDR2 (germline): MNHEY, SMNVEV (reference sequence). The CDR3 DNA follows: TGTGCCAGCAGCCCGGGAGCCTCGAGAGGGAATGAGCAGTTCTTC. Translating it yields CASSPGASRGNEQFF.

V is TRBV4-3 and J is TRBJ1-1; no clear D. There are 14 residues in the CDR3. Germline-derived CDR1 and CDR2 are LGHNA and YSLEER. The V gene lost 0 bases and the J gene lost 3 bases, with 8 bases spanning the gap. CDR3 DNA: TGCGCCAGCAGCCAAGATTCGGGTGACACTGAAGCTTTCTTT. Amino acids: CASSQDSGDTEAFF.

The gene calls are TRBV12-3 or TRBV12-4 and TRBJ2-3, with a weak D call TRBD2 (5 bases). The V gene lost 3 bases and the J gene lost 10 bases, with 14 bases spanning the gap. The CDR3 covers 13 residues. The CDR3 region is CASSLGPGFAQYF. Here the CDR3 DNA reads TGTGCCAGCAGTTTGGGCCCGGGGTTTGCGCAGTATTTT.

This chain uses TRBV5-1 with TRBJ2-7; TRBD2 aligns across 7 bases. With V trimmed by 4 bases and J by 6 bases, 10 bases remained unmatched. Germline CDR1 and CDR2: SGHRS and YFSETQ. CDR3 size: 14 residues. DNA for the CDR3: TGCGCCAGCAGCCCGGCGGCGGGAGAGGTCGAGCAGTACTTC. It specifies CASSPAAGEVEQYF.

The chain employs TRBV13 and TRBJ2-7, with D possibly TRBD2 on 5 matching bases. The germline V gene has CDR1 PRHDT and CDR2 FYEKMQ (reference sequence). This CDR3 is built from 12 residues. V was shortened by 4 bases and J by 6 bases, with 10 bases between the two germline ends. For the CDR3, the DNA is TGTGCCAGCAGCTCCCTCGGAGGCGAGCAGTACTTC. Encoded protein: CASSSLGGEQYF.

The chain is built from TRBV5-1 and TRBJ1-2; tentative D call: TRBD1 (6 bases). This CDR3 region has 14 residues. Between the trimmed V and J ends, which lost 2 bases and 4 bases, there was a span of 12 bases. Germline V gives CDR1 SGHRS, CDR2 YFSETQ. The DNA of the CDR3 is TGCGCCAGCAGCTTCGGGCAGGGGCCCTATGGCTACACCTTC. Translated: CASSFGQGPYGYTF.

This rearrangement joins TRBV24-1 to TRBJ2-1, with 13 nucleotides matching TRBD2. Per germline, CDR1 KGHDR and CDR2 SFDVKD. The CDR3 totals 18 residues. Germline trimming cut 4 bases from V and 5 bases from J; bases unmatched to any gene: 10. DNA for the CDR3: TGTGCCACCAGTGAACCCCGGACTAGCGGGAGTTTCCACAATGAGCAGTTCTTC. The encoded protein is CATSEPRTSGSFHNEQFF.

The chain has TRBV6-5 and TRBJ1-5, with unresolved D. CDR1 is MNHEY, CDR2 SVGAGI, per germline. V lost 0 bases and J 9 bases, leaving 12 bases between the germline ends. There are 14 residues in the CDR3. The CDR3 DNA reads as TGTGCCAGCAGTTACTCGTCCCTCGGGAGGCCCCAGCATTTT. Translation: CASSYSSLGRPQHF.

CDR3 in DNA: TGTGCCAGCAGTCCCCTGACAGCGACCTACTACGAGCAGTACTTC. Its translation is CASSPLTATYYEQYF. The chain combines TRBV27 with TRBJ2-7, with D possibly matching TRBD1 (5 bases). The CDR3 sequence is 15 residues long. V was trimmed by 5 bases and J by 3 bases, leaving 17 bases between them. Per the germline V gene, CDR1 is MNHEY and CDR2 is SMNVEV (reference sequence).

This clone was detected once. V gene TRBV18 combines with J gene TRBJ1-5, with D possibly TRBD1 on 6 matching bases. The V gene lost 3 bases and the J gene lost 5 bases, with 14 bases spanning the gap. The V gene's germline CDR1 is KGHSH and CDR2 LQKENI. The CDR3 has 15 residues. Here the CDR3 reads CASSPPGGGDQPQHF. The CDR3 region has the DNA TGTGCCAGCTCACCCCCTGGGGGCGGCGATCAGCCCCAGCATTTT.

This clone came up once. This chain connects TRBV7-3 to TRBJ2-7, with 9 bases fitting TRBD1. V lost 3 bases to trimming and J lost 3 bases; unmatched junction nucleotides: 3. The CDR3 consists of 14 residues. From germline, CDR1 is SGHTA and CDR2 FQGTGA. The CDR3 spells CASSLTGGGYEQYF. The CDR3 region has the DNA TGTGCCAGCAGCTTGACAGGGGGAGGCTACGAGCAGTACTTC.

J is TRBJ2-6 and V is TRBV7-2, with TRBD2 as a possible D gene (6 bases). Per the germline V gene, CDR1 is SGHTA and CDR2 is FQGNSA. Trimming pared 5 bases from V and 0 bases from J, leaving 14 bases between. The CDR3 is 17 residues long. CDR3 protein: CASSLSGTNSGANVLTF. In DNA form, the CDR3 reads TGTGCCAGCAGCCTTAGCGGTACAAACTCTGGGGCCAACGTCCTGACTTTC.

The rearrangement joins TRBV30 to TRBJ1-2; TRBD1 matches 10 bases. V shed 3 bases, J shed 4 bases, and the junction held 8 bases outside the gene matches. This CDR3 contains 15 residues. Germline CDR1 and CDR2: GTSNPN and SVGIG (reference sequence). The CDR3 region is CAWRGTGDPLYGYTF. In DNA, the CDR3 is TGTGCCTGGAGGGGGACAGGGGACCCTCTCTATGGCTACACCTTC.

The rearrangement joins TRBV10-3 to TRBJ2-1; D uncertain. This CDR3 is built from 14 residues. The germline V gene has CDR1 ENHRY and CDR2 SYGVKD. V lost 10 bases to trimming and J lost 3 bases, with 16 bases between them. The CDR3 here is CATRYSVLYNEQFF. DNA for the CDR3: TGTGCCACCCGGTATTCGGTTCTCTACAATGAGCAGTTCTTC.

The chain carries TRBV19 and TRBJ2-1, with TRBD2 matching over 10 bases. This CDR3 has 16 amino acids. After removal of 5 bases from V and 3 bases from J, the junction contained 7 bases not matched to a gene. Germline CDR1 is LNHDA and CDR2 is SQIVND (reference sequence). The CDR3 region has the DNA TGTGCCAGTAGTGCCGGGACTAGCGTTGGCTACAATGAGCAGTTCTTC. Its protein product is CASSAGTSVGYNEQFF.

This chain joins TRBV2 and TRBJ1-5; 7 bases match TRBD1. Germline V gene sequence: CDR1 SNHLY, CDR2 FYNNEI. This CDR3 spans 15 amino acids. With 5 bases clipped from V and 5 bases from J, the junction kept 9 bases outside the gene matches. CDR3 in amino acids: CASSFSRDSYQPQHF. The CDR3, as DNA: TGTGCCAGCAGTTTCTCCCGGGACAGTTATCAGCCCCAGCATTTT.